These T cell receptor beta chains were read from a single sample in a study of blood T cells in healthy people across ages. One entry per CDR3 protein, called by TCRdb with MiXCR from the 5' RACE reads. This sample carries 700,000 to 800,000 distinct CDR3 sequences, roughly 47% of them seen once, and the ten largest clones take 20% to 25%. The material sequenced was blood. These receptors were collected from a woman between 55 and 75 years old in good health. Both conserved end residues are part of each CDR3. Each record gives: D gene, V gene, clone size, CDR3 length, J gene, CDR3 protein, CDR3 DNA. A D gene is named only where the DNA matches it firmly. Some rows have no size entry. The others give once, few or many, or a class for an expanded clone.

>-|TRBV27|-|14|TRBJ1-4
CASSSLRGGEKLFF
TGTGCCAGCAGTTCGCTCAGGGGAGGTGAAAAACTGTTTTTT
>-|TRBV7-2|-|16|TRBJ2-1
CASSLVGTSSYNEQFF
TGTGCCAGCAGCTTAGTAGGGACGAGCTCCTACAATGAGCAGTTCTTC
>-|TRBV21-1|few|16|TRBJ1-1
CASSKGSGRGNTEAFF
TGTGCCAGCAGCAAGGGTTCAGGCAGGGGGAACACTGAAGCTTTCTTT
>-|TRBV5-5|once|13|TRBJ2-5
CASSFSIEETQYF
TGTGCCAGCAGCTTTAGCATCGAAGAGACCCAGTACTTC
>-|TRBV12-3/TRBV12-4|-|13|TRBJ2-3
CASTIVGTPTQYF
TGTGCCAGCACCATCGTAGGGACTCCAACCCAGTATTTT
>-|TRBV7-9|-|16|TRBJ1-4
CASSSRQDPTNEKLFF
TGTGCCAGCAGCTCTCGACAGGACCCCACGAATGAAAAACTGTTTTTT
>-|TRBV9|-|14|TRBJ1-5
CASSVGWEGQPQHF
TGTGCCAGCAGCGTAGGTTGGGAGGGTCAGCCCCAGCATTTT
>TRBD1|TRBV29-1|-|14|TRBJ1-1
CSVGTGGTDTEAFF
TGCAGCGTTGGGACAGGGGGCACGGACACTGAAGCTTTCTTT
>-|TRBV20-1|few|12|TRBJ2-1
CSPQFDRNEQFF
TGCAGTCCACAATTCGACAGGAATGAGCAGTTCTTC
>-|TRBV12-3/TRBV12-4|-|18|TRBJ2-6
CASSFDGNGDSGANVLTF
TGTGCCAGCAGTTTCGATGGGAACGGCGACTCTGGGGCCAACGTCCTGACTTTC
>TRBD2|TRBV20-1|-|17|TRBJ2-3
CSAISGLFSGGADTQYF
TGCAGTGCTATCTCAGGCCTCTTTAGCGGGGGGGCAGATACGCAGTATTTT
>-|TRBV28|-|14|TRBJ1-4
CASSSLTALEKLFF
TGTGCCAGCAGTTCTCTGACAGCGCTTGAAAAACTGTTTTTT
>TRBD2|TRBV5-1|once|15|TRBJ2-7
CASSNPSGGYNEQYF
TGCGCCAGCAGCAACCCTAGCGGGGGATACAATGAGCAGTACTTC
>TRBD1|TRBV20-1|few|13|TRBJ2-5
CSAPRTGSETQYF
TGCAGTGCTCCTCGGACAGGGTCGGAGACCCAGTACTTC
>-|TRBV3-1|few|14|TRBJ2-3
CASSQPPGTDTQYF
TGTGCCAGCAGCCAACCTCCGGGCACAGATACGCAGTATTTT
>TRBD1|TRBV29-1|-|14|TRBJ1-5
CSVVDRGPGQPQHF
TGCAGCGTTGTGGACAGGGGGCCGGGTCAGCCCCAGCATTTT
>-|TRBV6-6|many|17|TRBJ2-6
CASMGRRDLEWANVLTF
TGTGCCAGCATGGGCCGCCGGGACCTCGAGTGGGCCAACGTCCTGACTTTC
>-|TRBV9|few|15|TRBJ2-7
CASSVYERPGSEQYF
TGTGCCAGCAGCGTATATGAGCGGCCAGGGTCAGAGCAGTACTTC
>-|TRBV19|-|15|TRBJ1-1
CASSIAAVSGTEAFF
TGTGCCAGTAGTATAGCGGCAGTTTCAGGGACTGAAGCTTTCTTT
>TRBD2|TRBV20-1|-|16|TRBJ2-7
CSAQPGLAASYNEQYF
TGCAGTGCCCAACCCGGGCTAGCGGCCTCCTACAATGAGCAGTACTTC
>TRBD1|TRBV20-1|-|15|TRBJ1-2
CSARDLAGGRIGYTF
TGCAGTGCTAGAGATCTAGCAGGGGGAAGAATAGGCTACACCTTC
>-|TRBV18|-|14|TRBJ2-1
CASSPTDMEQEQFF
TGTGCCAGCTCACCGACGGACATGGAGCAAGAGCAGTTCTTC
>-|TRBV20-1|-|14|TRBJ2-6
CSARSGSGANVLTF
TGCAGTGCTAGGAGCGGGTCTGGGGCCAACGTCCTGACTTTC
>TRBD1|TRBV4-1|-|17|TRBJ2-5
CASSPFGTGHNQETQYF
TGCGCCAGCAGCCCTTTCGGGACAGGGCATAACCAAGAGACCCAGTACTTC
>-|TRBV3-1|-|13|TRBJ1-2
CATSGQGPYGYTF
TGTGCCACCTCGGGCCAGGGGCCCTATGGCTACACCTTC
>-|TRBV20-1|-|15|TRBJ2-7
CSARPPGTSMGKQYF
TGCAGTGCTAGGCCCCCCGGGACCAGCATGGGCAAGCAGTACTTC
>TRBD2|TRBV7-2|-|19|TRBJ2-3
CASSLFVGTSGQGTDTQYF
TGTGCCAGCAGCTTATTTGTCGGGACTAGCGGGCAAGGGACAGATACGCAGTATTTT